One and the same sample provided the 11 T cell receptor beta chains below, sequenced in a study of T cell responses to AZD1222 COVID-19 vaccine. The protocol was immunoSEQ multiplex PCR, while the TCRdb copy is restricted to in-frame clones and leaves out a portion. The sample carries 180,000 or so clones, approximately 90% recorded once. Sequencing was performed on peripheral blood, taken 28 days after the second dose of the MenACWY control vaccine. The receptor source for this set is an adult who received the MenACWY meningococcal vaccine as a control.

The chain carries TRBV4-1 and TRBJ2-5; D is possibly TRBD2 (6 bases). The ends were cut back, 1 base at V and 5 bases at J, with 11 bases in the middle. This CDR3 region has 14 residues. Germline CDR1 and CDR2: MGHRA and YSYEKL. This CDR3 reads CASSQVSGRETQYF. The CDR3 region has the DNA TGCGCCAGCAGCCAAGTGTCAGGGAGGGAGACCCAGTACTTC.

The chain combines TRBV2 with TRBJ1-3, with a possible D match to TRBD1 (6 bases). The V and J ends lost 5 bases and 7 bases respectively, with 15 bases between them. Germline CDR1 SNHLY, CDR2 FYNNEI. This CDR3 comprises 14 residues. The CDR3 bases are TGTGCCAGCAGTCCAATGGGGGGCCAGAACACCATATATTTT. Amino acid sequence: CASSPMGGQNTIYF.

V is TRBV6-6 and J is TRBJ2-1; D is possibly TRBD2 (6 bases). The CDR3 totals 15 residues. Germline V gene lookup returns CDR1 MNHNY and CDR2 SVGAGI (reference sequence). V lost 6 bases to trimming and J lost 2 bases, with 14 bases between them. As DNA, the CDR3 is TGTGCCAGCAGCCCCGGGGGAGGCCCCTACAATGAGCAGTTCTTC. This translates into CASSPGGGPYNEQFF.

This chain connects TRBV6-2 or TRBV6-3 to TRBJ2-7; the D gene is possibly TRBD1 (5 bases). Trimming cost V 2 bases and J 2 bases, with 7 bases left between them. This CDR3 has 13 amino acids. Germline CDR1 and CDR2: MNHEY and SVGEGT. The CDR3 coding sequence is TGTGCCAGCAGTTACCGGACAACCTACGAGCAGTACTTC. This encodes CASSYRTTYEQYF.

This chain links TRBV5-1 with TRBJ1-1; unclear D gene. CDR1 is SGHRS, CDR2 YFSETQ, per germline. V was shortened by 1 base and J by 4 bases, with 5 bases between the two germline ends. This CDR3 is 12 amino acids long. The CDR3, as DNA: TGCGCCAGCAGCTTGTTGGGCACTGAAGCTTTCTTT. It yields the protein CASSLLGTEAFF. Full variable domain (remainder filled in from reference TRBV5-1 and TRBJ1-1): KAGVTQTPRYLIKTRGQQVTLSCSPISGHRSVSWYQQTPGQGLQFLFEYFSETQRNKGNFPGRFSGRQFSNSRSEMNVSTLELGDSALYLCASSLLGTEAFFGQGTRLTVV.

J is TRBJ2-2 and V is TRBV21-1; TRBD2 was called by the table and not checked on the DNA. TRBV21-1 is designated a pseudogene. This CDR3 region has 16 residues. The CDR3 loop is CASSVGGLANTGELFF. The CDR3 region has the DNA TGTGCCAGCAGCGTAGGGGGACTAGCTAACACCGGGGAGCTGTTTTTT.

The chain links TRBV5-6 to TRBJ1-4, with D uncertain. The germline V and J ends were trimmed by 2 bases and 6 bases, with 14 bases remaining between them. Germline V lookup: CDR1 SGHDT, CDR2 YYEEEE. This CDR3 is 15 amino acids long. This CDR3 reads CASSLRSYKHEKLFF. The CDR3 DNA follows: TGTGCCAGCAGCTTAAGATCTTACAAGCATGAAAAACTGTTTTTT.

This clone was detected only once. The genes are TRBV28 and TRBJ2-7; 11 bases map to TRBD1. This CDR3 spans 14 amino acids. V lost 6 bases and J lost 4; bases outside the gene matches: 5. Germline CDR1 and CDR2: MDHEN and SYDVKM. The CDR3 sequence: CASSTGQGGYEQYF. For the CDR3, the DNA is TGTGCCAGCAGCACGGGACAGGGGGGTTACGAGCAGTACTTC. The full variable domain, in which reference TRBV28 and TRBJ2-7 provide the parts outside the CDR3, is DVKVTQSSRYLVKRTGEKVFLECVQDMDHENMFWYRQDPGLGLRLIYFSYDVKMKEKGDIPEGYSVSREKKERFSLILESASTNQTSMYLCASSTGQGGYEQYFGPGTRLTVT.

The chain uses TRBV6-5 and TRBJ2-7; 14 nucleotides line up with TRBD2. Trimming at V came to 6 bases and at J to 6 bases, leaving 7 bases not matched to a gene. Germline V gene sequence: CDR1 MNHEY, CDR2 SVGAGI. This CDR3 spans 15 amino acids. CDR3: CASREGLAGVGEQYF. The CDR3 DNA reads as TGTGCCAGCAGGGAGGGACTAGCGGGAGTCGGCGAGCAGTACTTC.

The DNA for the CDR3 is TGCAGTGCTAGTGGTCAGAGCAATCAGCCCCAGCATTTT. Translating it yields CSASGQSNQPQHF. The genes are TRBV20-1 and TRBJ1-5; D uncertain. V lost 3 bases to trimming and J lost 1 base, with 7 bases between them. Germline CDR1 reads DFQATT; CDR2 reads SNEGSKA (reference sequence). The CDR3 is made up of 13 amino acids.

The rearrangement joins TRBV28 to TRBJ2-7; 7 bases map to TRBD1. Germline values: CDR1 MDHEN, CDR2 SYDVKM. V shed 4 bases, J shed 4 bases, and the junction held 7 bases outside the gene matches. The CDR3 runs to 14 residues. The CDR3 is CASSSPPQGYEQYF. The CDR3 DNA follows: TGTGCCAGCAGTTCACCCCCACAGGGGTACGAGCAGTACTTC.